This T cell receptor beta chain emerged from a study of chemoradiotherapy in HPV16-positive cancers. On the study more broadly: A couple of HPV16-positive patients' cells yielded candidate HPV-specific clones and common motifs. Study-wide results and caveats: In HPV16-positive patients, HPV-responsive T-cell expansion tracked better recurrence-free survival. HPV-specific T cells were functionally defined from only a couple of HPV16-positive patients.

Of note for this clone: No antigen is known for it.

The protocol was immunoSEQ multiplex PCR, while the TCRdb copy is restricted to in-frame clones and leaves out a portion. The data show about 8,000 clones, 55% to 80% seen once. This CDR3 spans 14 amino acids. Trimming took off 3 bases at V and 5 bases at J, with 8 bases between the two ends. The germline V gene encodes CDR1 LGHNT and CDR2 FRNRAP. The sequence came from a human donor with HPV-associated anogenital cancer. This rearrangement joins TRBV12-5 to TRBJ1-6; possible D gene TRBD1, 5 bases. The sample was taken from a patient who underwent chemoradiotherapy. CDR3 in amino acids: CASGLGTNNSPLHF. In DNA, the CDR3 is TGTGCTAGTGGTTTAGGGACCAATAATTCACCCCTCCACTTT.